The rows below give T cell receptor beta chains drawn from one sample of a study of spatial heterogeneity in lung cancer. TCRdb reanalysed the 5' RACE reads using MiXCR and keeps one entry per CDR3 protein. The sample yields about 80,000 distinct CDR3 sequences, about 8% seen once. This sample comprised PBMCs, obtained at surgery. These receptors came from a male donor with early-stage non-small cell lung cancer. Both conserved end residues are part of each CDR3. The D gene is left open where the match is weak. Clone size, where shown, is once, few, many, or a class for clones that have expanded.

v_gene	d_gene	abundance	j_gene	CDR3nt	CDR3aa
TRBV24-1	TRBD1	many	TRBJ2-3	TGTGCCACCAGTGCCAGGGACAGGAGCACAGATACGCAGTATTTT	CATSARDRSTDTQYF
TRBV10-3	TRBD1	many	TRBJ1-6	TGTGCCATCAGGGATGGGACAGGGGATTCACCCCTCCACTTT	CAIRDGTGDSPLHF
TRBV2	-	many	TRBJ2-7	TGTGCCAGCAGTGAAGAGGCAGGGAGCTCCTACGAGCAGTACTTC	CASSEEAGSSYEQYF
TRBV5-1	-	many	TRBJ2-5	TGCGCCAGCAGCCCCGGGACCATCCAAGAGACCCAGTACTTC	CASSPGTIQETQYF
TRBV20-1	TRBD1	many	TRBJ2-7	TGCAGTGCCAGTCCTAACTACAGGGGAGAAAACTACGAGCAGTACTTC	CSASPNYRGENYEQYF
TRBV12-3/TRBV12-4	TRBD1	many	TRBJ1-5	TGTGCCAGCAGCCCAGGGGGCCGGCCCCAGCATTTT	CASSPGGRPQHF
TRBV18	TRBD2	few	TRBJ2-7	TGTGCCAGCTCGCCAGGACTAGCGGGAAATGGCGAGCAGTACTTC	CASSPGLAGNGEQYF
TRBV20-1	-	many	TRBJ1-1	TGCAGTGCTAGACGCGAGAACACTGAAGCTTTCTTT	CSARRENTEAFF
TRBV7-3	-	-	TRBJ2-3	TGTGCCAGCAGCTTAACGATTACGGTGGGGACAGATACGCAGTATTTT	CASSLTITVGTDTQYF
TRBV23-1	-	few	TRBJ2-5	TGCGCCAGCAGTCATTTCGATGGGCCCGGAGAGACCCAGTACTTC	CASSHFDGPGETQYF
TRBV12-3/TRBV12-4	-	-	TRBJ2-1	TGTGCCAGCAGTTCGACCGTTAACAATGAGCAGTTCTTC	CASSSTVNNEQFF
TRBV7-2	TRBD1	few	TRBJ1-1	TGTGCCAGCAGCTTAGCGACAGGGGGCGTCACTGAAGCTTTCTTT	CASSLATGGVTEAFF
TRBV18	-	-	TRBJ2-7	TGTGCCAGCTCACCACCGGAGCTTCCCTACGAGCAGTACTTC	CASSPPELPYEQYF
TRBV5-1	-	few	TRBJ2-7	TGCGCCAGCAGCTACCGGACAGACAGTTACCCCTGGGAGCAGTACTTC	CASSYRTDSYPWEQYF
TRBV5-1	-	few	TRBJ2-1	TGCGCCAGCAGCCCAGAGACAGGCCTAGATTACAATGAGCAGTTCTTC	CASSPETGLDYNEQFF
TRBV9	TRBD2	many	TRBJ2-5	TGTGCCAGCAGCGTAGCTGGAGGGAGGGCCGGAGAGACCCAGTACTTC	CASSVAGGRAGETQYF
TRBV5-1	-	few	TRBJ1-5	TGCGCCAGCAGCTTGGACGGGGTGGACAATCAGCCCCAGCATTTT	CASSLDGVDNQPQHF
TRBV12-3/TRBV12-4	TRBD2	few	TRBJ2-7	TGTGCCAGCAGTTTCGGGGGGTCCTACGAGCAGTACTTC	CASSFGGSYEQYF
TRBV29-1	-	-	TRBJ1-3	TGCAGCGTTGAAGCGACAGTCTCTGGAAACACCATATATTTT	CSVEATVSGNTIYF
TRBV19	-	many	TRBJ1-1	TGTGCCAGTACCGCCGGGGCCGGGAACACTGAAGCTTTCTTT	CASTAGAGNTEAFF
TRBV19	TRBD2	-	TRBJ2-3	TGTGCCAGTAGTATAGGGACGGCTAGCGGGAGTATCACAGATACGCAGTATTTT	CASSIGTASGSITDTQYF
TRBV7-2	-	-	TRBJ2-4	TGTGCCAGCAGCTTAGCATTAGGGAGAGAAAGAAACATTCAGTACTTC	CASSLALGRERNIQYF
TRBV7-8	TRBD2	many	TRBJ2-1	TGTGCCAGCAGCTTAGTTCCGCGGGAGGGCCGTGAGCAGTTCTTC	CASSLVPREGREQFF
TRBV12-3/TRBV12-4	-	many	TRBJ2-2	TGTGCCAGCAGCCCGGGACCTAACACCGGGGAGCTGTTTTTT	CASSPGPNTGELFF
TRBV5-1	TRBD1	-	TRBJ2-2	TGCGCCAGCAAAGGGGACAGCAACACCGGGGAGCTGTTTTTT	CASKGDSNTGELFF
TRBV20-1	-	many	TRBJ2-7	TGCAGTGCTAGAGATCAGCGCGGAGAGACCACCTACGAGCAGTACTTC	CSARDQRGETTYEQYF
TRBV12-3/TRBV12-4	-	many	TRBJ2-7	TGTGCCAGCAGTTGGACAAACACACCCTCCTACGAGCAGTACTTC	CASSWTNTPSYEQYF
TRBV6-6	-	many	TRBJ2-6	TGTGCCAGCAGCCACGGGGTATCAGTGGGGGCCAACGTCCTGACTTTC	CASSHGVSVGANVLTF
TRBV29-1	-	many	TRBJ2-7	TGCAGCGTTGATACCGGTAACTACGAGCAGTACTTC	CSVDTGNYEQYF
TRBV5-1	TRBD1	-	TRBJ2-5	TGCGCCAGCAGACCAGGGGGAATACAAGAGACCCAGTACTTC	CASRPGGIQETQYF
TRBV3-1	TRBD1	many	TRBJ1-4	TGTGCCAGCAGCCAAGCGACAGGGCTGCTGGGTGAAAAACTGTTTTTT	CASSQATGLLGEKLFF
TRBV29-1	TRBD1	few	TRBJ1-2	TGCAGCTCCTGGAGGGACAGTGACTACGGCTACACCTTC	CSSWRDSDYGYTF
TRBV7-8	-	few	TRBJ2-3	TGTGCCAGCGGCGGGCATCAGGACACAGATACGCAGTATTTT	CASGGHQDTDTQYF
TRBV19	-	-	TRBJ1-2	TGTGCCAGTAGTTCGGCCAGCTTTAACTATGGCTACACCTTC	CASSSASFNYGYTF
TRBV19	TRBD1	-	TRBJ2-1	TGTGCCAGTAGTTGGACAGGGGTTCACAATGAGCAGCTCTTC	CASSWTGVHNEQLF
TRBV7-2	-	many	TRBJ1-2	TGTGCCAGCAGCACAAGCCTAGGGTCAACCCATTATGGCTACACCTTC	CASSTSLGSTHYGYTF
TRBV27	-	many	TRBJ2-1	TGTGCCAGCAGTCCCCTCCTGAGCTCCTACAATGAGCAGTTCTTC	CASSPLLSSYNEQFF
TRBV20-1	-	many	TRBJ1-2	TGCAGTGCTAGGGGTTGGGGCAGGACGAACTATGGCTACACCTTC	CSARGWGRTNYGYTF
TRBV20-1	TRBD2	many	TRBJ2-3	TGCAGTGCTAGAGGGCTAGCGGGAGGTGACACAGATACGCAGTATTTT	CSARGLAGGDTDTQYF
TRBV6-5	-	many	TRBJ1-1	TGTGCCAGCAGTTCACCGGGTAGGGCTTTCTTT	CASSSPGRAFF
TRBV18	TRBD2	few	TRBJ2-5	TGTGCCAGCTCACCAGTAGCGGGCGCTAGCGAGACCCAGTACTTC	CASSPVAGASETQYF
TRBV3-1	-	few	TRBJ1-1	TGTGCCAGCAGCCAGGAAAGCCCCAGGGCTGAAGCTTTCTTT	CASSQESPRAEAFF
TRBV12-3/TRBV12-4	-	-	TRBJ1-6	TGTGCCAGCAGTTTAGTACAGGGCAATTCACCCCTCCACTTT	CASSLVQGNSPLHF
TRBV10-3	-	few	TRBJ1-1	TGTGCCATCACCTCAAGGGCAGAGAACACTGAAGCTTTCTTT	CAITSRAENTEAFF
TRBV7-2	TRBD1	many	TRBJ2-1	TGTGCCAGCAGCCCCAACAGGGGGAATGAGCAGTTCTTC	CASSPNRGNEQFF
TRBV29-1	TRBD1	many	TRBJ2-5	TGCAGCGTTAACAGGGGACAAGAGACCCAGTACTTC	CSVNRGQETQYF
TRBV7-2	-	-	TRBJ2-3	TGTGCCAGCAGCTTGGGGGGTGAGTGGGCCATCACAGATACGCAGTATTTT	CASSLGGEWAITDTQYF
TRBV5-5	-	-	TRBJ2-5	TGTGCCAGCAGCCCCCACGGCGACAGCGGGGAGACCCAGTACTTC	CASSPHGDSGETQYF
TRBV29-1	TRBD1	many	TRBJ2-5	TGCAGCGTTGCAGGGGGCCAAGAGACCCAGTACTTC	CSVAGGQETQYF
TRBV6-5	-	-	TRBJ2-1	TGTGCCAGCAGTCCCAGGGCGGGCGAAGCCTACAATGAGCAGTTCTTC	CASSPRAGEAYNEQFF
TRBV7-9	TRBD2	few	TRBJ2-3	TGTGCCAGCAGCTTAGGTCCTAGCGGGAGCAGTAATACGCAGTATTTT	CASSLGPSGSSNTQYF
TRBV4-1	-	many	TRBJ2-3	TGCGCCAGCAGCCAAGAATCGAGACTAGATAGCACAGATACGCAGTATTTT	CASSQESRLDSTDTQYF
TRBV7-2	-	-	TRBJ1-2	TGTGCCAGCAGCTCCGGCATAACGGTTAACTATGGCTACACCTTC	CASSSGITVNYGYTF
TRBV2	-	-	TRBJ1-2	TGTGCCAGCAGTTATTTACCGGAGGGCTACACCTTC	CASSYLPEGYTF
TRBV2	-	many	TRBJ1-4	TGTGCCAGCAGTGACCGAGGCCCTGGGGGGCGAGAAAAACTGTTTTTT	CASSDRGPGGREKLFF